Listed here are 25 T cell receptor beta chains from one sample, sequenced in a study of spatial heterogeneity in lung cancer. Time point reported: blood at routine non-recurrence follow-up after resection. Via MiXCR, TCRdb re-called the 5' RACE reads, giving one row per CDR3 protein. Among around 25,000 distinct CDR3 sequences listed, less than 6.5% were seen once. This material consisted of PBMCs, taken at follow-up. Receptors were obtained from a female donor with early-stage non-small cell lung cancer.

This clonotype was recorded at least ten times. The chain links TRBV18 to TRBJ2-2; 7 nucleotides line up with TRBD1. Germline V gene sequence: CDR1 KGHSH, CDR2 LQKENI. The V gene end was trimmed by 8 bases and the J gene end by 3 bases; junction bases not matched to a gene: 6. This CDR3 has 14 residues. The CDR3 sequence is CASTQDRHTGELFF. The CDR3 bases are TGTGCCAGCACCCAGGACAGGCACACCGGGGAGCTGTTTTTT.

This clonotype has a count of ten or more. V is TRBV4-3 and J is TRBJ2-2; D is possibly TRBD1 or TRBD2 (5 bases each). The CDR3 loop spans 15 amino acids. The V and J ends lost 1 base and 5 bases respectively, with 11 bases between them. CDR1 is LGHNA, CDR2 YSLEER, per germline. The CDR3 nucleotides read TGCGCCAGCAGCCAAGGGGGGTTTGGTACCGGGGAGCTGTTTTTT. Translation: CASSQGGFGTGELFF.

There are many counts of this clonotype. The chain has TRBV28 and TRBJ1-2, with D possibly TRBD1 on 5 matching bases. V shed 8 bases and J shed 4 bases, with 14 bases lying between them. This CDR3 region has 13 residues. Germline values: CDR1 MDHEN, CDR2 SYDVKM. CDR3: CASVDILLYGYTF. The CDR3 region has the DNA TGTGCCAGCGTGGACATTTTACTCTATGGCTACACCTTC.

The table lists this clonotype with many counts. The chain has TRBV7-3 and TRBJ2-1; possible D gene TRBD2, 5 bases. This CDR3 spans 16 amino acids. V was trimmed by 6 bases and J by 0 bases, leaving 15 bases between them. The V gene's germline CDR1 is SGHTA and CDR2 FQGTGA. CDR3 nucleotides: TGTGCCAGCAGTTCTTCCACTGGGAGCTCCTACAATGAGCAGTTCTTC. Protein: CASSSSTGSSYNEQFF.

This clonotype was counted many times. The V call is TRBV29-1, the J call TRBJ2-7; a possible D gene is TRBD2 (6 bases). The ends were cut back, 3 bases at V and 6 bases at J, with 15 bases in the middle. The CDR3 spans 13 residues. In germline, CDR1 is SQVTM, CDR2 ANQGSEA. The CDR3 loop reads CSVDRTQGGEQYF. The CDR3 DNA sequence: TGCAGCGTTGATCGCACCCAGGGAGGCGAGCAGTACTTC.

This clonotype was counted ten times or more. V gene TRBV20-1 combines with J gene TRBJ1-1; 9 nucleotides agree with TRBD1. V lost 4 bases to trimming and J lost 7 bases; unmatched junction nucleotides: 7. There are 13 residues in the CDR3. The germline CDR1 and CDR2 sequences are DFQATT and SNEGSKA (reference sequence). CDR3: CSATIDRGFEAFF. The CDR3 nucleotides read TGCAGTGCTACCATTGACAGGGGGTTTGAAGCTTTCTTT.

This clonotype was counted only a few times. The chain uses TRBV9 and TRBJ2-6, with D perhaps TRBD1 (5 bases). This CDR3 region has 17 residues. Germline values: CDR1 SGDLS, CDR2 YYNGEE. The V and J ends lost 3 bases and 0 bases respectively, with 13 bases between them. CDR3 bases: TGTGCCAGCAGCGGATCTCACAGGAACTCTGGGGCCAACGTCCTGACTTTC. This translates into CASSGSHRNSGANVLTF.

This clonotype was counted at least ten times. This chain uses TRBV28 with TRBJ2-3; 7 positions agree with TRBD1. Trimming took 3 bases from V and 6 from J; bases not matched to a gene: 9. This CDR3 comprises 15 residues. Germline lookup yields CDR1 MDHEN and CDR2 SYDVKM. The CDR3 DNA follows: TGTGCCAGCAGTTTGGGGGCAGGGGGAGTCGATACGCAGTATTTT. Its translation: CASSLGAGGVDTQYF.

This clonotype has a handful of counts. The chain carries TRBV5-5 and TRBJ1-5; 7 bases map to TRBD1. The CDR3 consists of 15 residues. With 0 bases clipped from V and 6 bases from J, the junction kept 6 bases outside the gene matches. Germline CDR1 SGHKS, CDR2 YYEKEE (reference sequence). Here the CDR3 DNA reads TGTGCCAGCAGCTTGGCAGGGGGGGAAGGTCAGCCCCAGCATTTT. Translation: CASSLAGGEGQPQHF.

This clonotype was seen many times. This chain uses TRBV3-1 with TRBJ2-2; no reliable D call. The V end lost 2 bases, the J end lost 4 bases, and 5 bases lay between the germline ends. Germline-derived CDR1 and CDR2 are LGHDT and YNNKEL (reference sequence). This CDR3 has 13 residues. The CDR3 here is CASSQRFTGELFF. CDR3 sequence (DNA): TGTGCCAGCAGCCAAAGGTTCACCGGGGAGCTGTTTTTT. The full variable domain, in which reference TRBV3-1 and TRBJ2-2 provide the parts outside the CDR3, is DTAVSQTPKYLVTQMGNDKSIKCEQNLGHDTMYWYKQDSKKFLKIMFSYNNKELIINETVPNRFSPKSPDKAHLNLHINSLELGDSAVYFCASSQRFTGELFFGEGSRLTVL.

This clonotype is termed medium-sized. The gene calls are TRBV10-3 and TRBJ1-5, with D unresolved. The germline gives CDR1 ENHRY, CDR2 SYGVKD. V gave up 4 bases and J gave up 3 bases, with 10 bases separating them. CDR3 length equals 14 residues. The CDR3 spells CAISAGSNNQPQHF. CDR3 nucleotide sequence: TGTGCCATCAGTGCTGGGTCTAACAATCAGCCCCAGCATTTT.

This chain connects TRBV7-9 to TRBJ2-7; D is undetermined. Per germline, CDR1 SEHNR and CDR2 FQNEAQ (reference sequence). The CDR3 is 14 amino acids. V dropped 5 bases and J dropped 4 bases, with 15 bases sitting between them. The CDR3 here is CASSPHSSPYEQYF. The DNA for the CDR3 is TGTGCCAGCAGCCCTCATTCTTCCCCGTACGAGCAGTACTTC.

This clonotype was observed at least ten times. The CDR3 DNA follows: TGTGCCAGTAGTACCCCATCCCCCGAGGGACAGGGCGGATCACCCCTCCACTTT. Translated: CASSTPSPEGQGGSPLHF. V gene TRBV19 combines with J gene TRBJ1-6; 9 bases are shared with TRBD1. The CDR3 contains 18 residues. Germline assignment: CDR1 LNHDA and CDR2 SQIVND (reference sequence). The V segment lost 4 bases and the J segment 10 bases; nucleotides outside the gene matches: 17.

This clonotype was recorded many times. The V call is TRBV6-2 or TRBV6-3, the J call TRBJ1-1, with D possibly TRBD1 on 6 matching bases. Germline V gives CDR1 MNHEY, CDR2 SVGEGT. This CDR3 has 14 residues. Trimming shortened V by 8 bases and J by 2 bases, and 15 bases separated the two germline ends. CDR3 coding DNA: TGTGCCAGCGGTACAGGGCGGGGAAACACTGAAGCTTTCTTT. Translation gives CASGTGRGNTEAFF.

This clonotype was detected ten times or more. V is TRBV18 and J is TRBJ2-1, with 8 bases aligning to TRBD1. The CDR3 contains 12 residues. The trim removed 3 bases at V and 11 bases at J, leaving 3 bases unmatched. Looked up from germline, CDR1 is KGHSH and CDR2 is LQKENI. CDR3 coding DNA: TGTGCCAGCTCACCGACAGGGGTAAAGCAGTTCTTC. Translated: CASSPTGVKQFF.

There are many counts of this clonotype. J is TRBJ1-1 and V is TRBV14; D ambiguous. The CDR3 has 13 amino acids. The V and J ends lost 4 bases and 4 bases respectively, with 10 bases between them. The germline V gene encodes CDR1 SGHDN and CDR2 FVKESK. The CDR3 coding sequence is TGTGCCAGCAGCCCCCAGGAGATCACTGAAGCTTTCTTT. It is translated as CASSPQEITEAFF.

In regard to this clonotype: This may stem from a read error, because a much larger clone lies one nucleotide away. The chain carries TRBV6-2 or TRBV6-3 and TRBJ2-5, with 10 bases matching TRBD2. Per the germline V gene, CDR1 is MNHEY and CDR2 is SVGEGT. The ends lost 2 bases at V and 7 bases at J; junction bases unmatched: 19. The CDR3 loop spans 19 amino acids. The DNA for the CDR3 is TGTGCCAGCAGTTACACGGTAGCGGGGGGCCTGCGAACCAAAGGGACCCAGTACTTC. Translating gives CASSYTVAGGLRTKGTQYF.

There are many counts of this clonotype. The gene calls are TRBV28 and TRBJ1-2, with 10 bases aligning to TRBD1. CDR3 length: 12 residues. J lost 3 bases, V lost 9 bases, and 1 base had no gene match. Germline CDR1 MDHEN, CDR2 SYDVKM. For the CDR3, the DNA is TGTGCCAGTGGGACAGGGGACTATGGCTACACCTTC. Translating it yields CASGTGDYGYTF.

Many counts were recorded for this clonotype. The rearrangement links TRBV9 to TRBJ1-1; possibly TRBD1 for D (5 bases). The V gene's germline CDR1 is SGDLS and CDR2 YYNGEE. Trimming removed 0 bases at V and 7 bases at J, with 13 bases between. The CDR3 is 14 amino acids. The CDR3 spells CASSVGGEGIEAFF. CDR3 DNA sequence: TGTGCCAGCAGCGTAGGGGGTGAGGGGATTGAAGCTTTCTTT.

In its sample, this clonotype was seen many times. J is TRBJ2-7 and V is TRBV28, with D possibly matching TRBD2 (8 bases). The CDR3 is made up of 16 amino acids. Germline values: CDR1 MDHEN, CDR2 SYDVKM. The ends were cut back, 6 bases at V and 0 bases at J, with 18 bases in the middle. CDR3 sequence reads: CASRFGRGLGSYEQYF. In DNA form, the CDR3 reads TGTGCCAGCAGGTTCGGGAGGGGGCTGGGCTCCTACGAGCAGTACTTC.

This clonotype occurred a few times. This chain joins TRBV20-1 and TRBJ2-7; no clear D. Germline CDR1 and CDR2: DFQATT and SNEGSKA (reference sequence). Trimming took off 5 bases at V and 0 bases at J, with 14 bases between the two ends. The CDR3 spans 14 residues. The CDR3: CSAGEEQFSYEQYF. CDR3 sequence (DNA): TGCAGTGCTGGGGAAGAACAATTCTCCTACGAGCAGTACTTC.

This chain links TRBV12-3 or TRBV12-4 with TRBJ2-1; 9 bases align to TRBD2. The CDR3 has 16 amino acids. V dropped 5 bases and J dropped 11; count of bases not matched to a gene: 16. The CDR3 here is CASSPVGRGGTLQQFF. The DNA of the CDR3 is TGTGCCAGCAGTCCCGTGGGGCGGGGGGGCACACTTCAGCAGTTCTTC.

This clonotype was recorded at least ten times. V is TRBV3-1 and J is TRBJ2-1, with D perhaps TRBD1 (5 bases). V was pared by 4 bases and J by 7 bases, with 17 bases between. The CDR3 loop spans 15 amino acids. CDR1 is LGHDT, CDR2 YNNKEL, per germline (reference sequence). CDR3 DNA sequence: TGTGCCAGCAGCCCCCGACGGACATCGGGTAATGAGCAGTTCTTC. This codes for CASSPRRTSGNEQFF.

The sample holds many counts of this clonotype. The chain couples TRBV30 to TRBJ2-5, with 11 bases identical to TRBD2. CDR1 is GTSNPN, CDR2 SVGIG, per germline (reference sequence). There are 19 residues in the CDR3. With 0 bases clipped from V and 0 bases from J, the junction kept 12 bases outside the gene matches. The CDR3 nucleotides read TGTGCCTGGAGTGTACGTCTAGCGGGGGGCCTGGACCACCAAGAGACCCAGTACTTC. Its protein is CAWSVRLAGGLDHQETQYF.

A few counts support this clonotype. This chain joins TRBV29-1 and TRBJ2-1; D uncertain. This CDR3 is 11 amino acids long. Trimming took 6 bases from V and 4 from J, leaving 7 bases between them. Germline CDR1 SQVTM, CDR2 ANQGSEA. CDR3 region: CSVGPYNEQFF. The CDR3 DNA sequence: TGCAGCGTCGGACCTTACAATGAGCAGTTCTTC.